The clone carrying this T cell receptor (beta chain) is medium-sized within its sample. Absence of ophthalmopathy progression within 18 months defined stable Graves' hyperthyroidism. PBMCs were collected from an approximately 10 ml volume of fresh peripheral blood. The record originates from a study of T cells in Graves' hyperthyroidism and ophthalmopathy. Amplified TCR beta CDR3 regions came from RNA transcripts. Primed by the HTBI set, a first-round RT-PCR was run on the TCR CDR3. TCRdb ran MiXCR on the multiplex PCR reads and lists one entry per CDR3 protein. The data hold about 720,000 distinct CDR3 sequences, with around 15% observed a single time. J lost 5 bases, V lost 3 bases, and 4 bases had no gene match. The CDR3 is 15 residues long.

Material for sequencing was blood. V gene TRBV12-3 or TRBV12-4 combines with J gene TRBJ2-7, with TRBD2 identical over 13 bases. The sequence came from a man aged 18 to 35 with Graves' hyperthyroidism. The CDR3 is CASSFRLAGGNEQYF. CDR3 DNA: TGTGCCAGCAGTTTCAGACTAGCGGGAGGAAACGAGCAGTACTTC.